The clone carrying this TCR beta chain was detected a few times. The entry originates in a study of type 1 regulatory T cells. Whole-study context: T-allo10 is a Tr1-enriched, alloantigen-specific CD4 T cell product made in vitro.

TCRdb re-called the reads with MiXCR, one entry per CDR3 protein. The profile shows about 100,000 distinct CDR3 sequences, around 30% of them singletons. This clonotype was sampled from a human donor in good health. Source material: CD4+ T cells, either the whole sample or a sorted fraction (not recorded which).

The CDR3 sequence: CASSLWTNQETQYF. CDR3 DNA: TGTGCCAGCAGCTTGTGGACGAACCAAGAGACCCAGTACTTC. The chain couples TRBV5-5 to TRBJ2-5; no reliable D call. Per germline, CDR1 SGHKS and CDR2 YYEKEE (reference sequence). Trimming cost V 1 base and J 0 bases, with 7 bases left between them. This CDR3 has 14 residues. Looking up the rest from reference TRBV5-5 and TRBJ2-5 gives the full variable domain: DAGVTQSPTHLIKTRGQQVTLRCSPISGHKSVSWYQQVLGQGPQFIFQYYEKEERGRGNFPDRFSARQFPNYSSELNVNALLLGDSALYLCASSLWTNQETQYFGPGTRLLVL.